Listed here are 26 T cell receptor beta chains from one sample, sequenced in a study of T cells in tuberculosis. Data came from immunoSEQ multiplex PCR; TCRdb stores just in-frame clones and leaves some out. Here the sample spans about 59,000 clones, 80% to 85% being singletons. Sorting used thawed, overnight-rested PBMC stained with anti-CD3, a viability dye and GMM-loaded CD1B tetramer. C32 glucose monomycolate from Rhodococcus equi was loaded onto the CD1B tetramers. Sequenced: CD1b-GMM tetramer-negative cells sorted from PBMCs. These receptors originate from an adult woman with latent tuberculosis.

CDR3 DNA sequence: TGTGCCAGCAGCTTAGGGGGGCCATTGACCGGGGAGCTGTTTTTT. Protein product: CASSLGGPLTGELFF. The rearrangement joins TRBV7-6 to TRBJ2-2, with D possibly TRBD1 on 6 matching bases. Trimming took 1 base from V and 5 from J, leaving 11 bases between them. The CDR3 extends over 15 amino acids. From germline, CDR1 is SGHVS and CDR2 FNYEAQ.

The chain joins TRBV7-9 to TRBJ2-4; 14 nucleotides agree with TRBD2. The CDR3 runs 18 residues. CDR1 is SEHNR and CDR2 is FQNEAQ in the germline V gene (reference sequence). V trimming: 5 bases; J trimming: 6 bases; junction bases outside the gene matches: 12. The CDR3 bases are TGTGCCAGCAGCACGGACAGGGGACTAGCGGGAGAGGGAAACATTCAGTACTTC. The encoded protein is CASSTDRGLAGEGNIQYF.

The chain combines TRBV5-1 with TRBJ1-3; TRBD1 matches at 8 bases. Per the germline V gene, CDR1 is SGHRS and CDR2 is YFSETQ. V dropped 2 bases and J dropped 2; count of bases not matched to a gene: 6. The CDR3 contains 16 residues. The CDR3 coding sequence is TGCGCCAGCAGCTTTACTACAGGGGGAACTGGAAACACCATATATTTT. Translated: CASSFTTGGTGNTIYF.

This clone has a single count. This chain uses TRBV2 with TRBJ1-1; a possible D gene is TRBD1 (5 bases). V was shortened by 4 bases and J by 1 base, with 10 bases between the two germline ends. Germline V gene sequence: CDR1 SNHLY, CDR2 FYNNEI. The CDR3 consists of 14 residues. The CDR3 is CASSVGGGNTEAFF. The CDR3 DNA follows: TGTGCCAGCAGTGTAGGCGGGGGGAACACTGAAGCTTTCTTT.

J is TRBJ2-1 and V is TRBV7-2; 9 bases fit TRBD2. The CDR3 is made up of 15 amino acids. Germline lookup yields CDR1 SGHTA and CDR2 FQGNSA. V gave up 3 bases and J gave up 7 bases; unmatched junction bases: 7. The CDR3 protein is CASSFQAGGENEQFF. The CDR3 coding sequence is TGTGCCAGCAGCTTCCAAGCGGGGGGAGAGAATGAGCAGTTCTTC.

DNA for the CDR3: TGTGCCAGCAGTGAAAAGGGACAGGTACGATACGAGCAGTACTTC. Protein product: CASSEKGQVRYEQYF. The chain links TRBV2 to TRBJ2-7; 8 nucleotides line up with TRBD1. Per the germline V gene, CDR1 is SNHLY and CDR2 is FYNNEI. CDR3 length equals 15 residues. The V and J ends lost 2 bases and 4 bases, in that order; junction bases with no gene match: 7.

The J gene is TRBJ1-4, the V gene TRBV7-6; D is possibly TRBD1 (5 bases). The CDR3 sequence is 15 residues long. From germline, CDR1 is SGHVS and CDR2 FNYEAQ. V was pared by 1 base and J by 7 bases, with 13 bases between. The CDR3 reads CASSLVAGLGEKLFF. The CDR3, as DNA: TGTGCCAGCAGCTTAGTCGCAGGGTTGGGTGAAAAACTGTTTTTT.

The V call is TRBV5-1, the J call TRBJ1-1; D is undetermined. The CDR3 spans 13 residues. V was shortened by 4 bases and J by 1 base, with 8 bases between the two germline ends. Per germline, CDR1 SGHRS and CDR2 YFSETQ. The CDR3 sequence is CASSLKRNTEAFF. Written as DNA, the CDR3 is TGCGCCAGCAGCCTAAAGAGGAACACTGAAGCTTTCTTT.

The chain uses TRBV28 and TRBJ2-1, with 11 bases aligning to TRBD2. Germline V gives CDR1 MDHEN, CDR2 SYDVKM. This CDR3 spans 14 amino acids. V lost 3 bases and J lost 9; bases outside the gene matches: 4. CDR3 nucleotide sequence: TGTGCCAGCAGTTTCGGTAGCGGGAGGGGTGAGCAGTTCTTC. Its protein is CASSFGSGRGEQFF.

The chain employs TRBV28 and TRBJ1-5; a weak D match, TRBD1 (6 bases). CDR1 and CDR2 (germline): MDHEN, SYDVKM. This CDR3 has 13 amino acids. Trimming cost V 7 bases and J 7 bases, with 14 bases left between them. The CDR3, as DNA: TGTGCCAGCACGGGGACAAGGGGACAGCCCCAGCATTTT. This codes for CASTGTRGQPQHF.

The chain couples TRBV7-2 to TRBJ2-3; 8 nucleotides match TRBD2. The CDR3 totals 15 residues. The ends lost 5 bases at V and 4 bases at J; junction bases unmatched: 8. Germline V CDR1 and CDR2: SGHTA, FQGNSA. Here the CDR3 DNA reads TGTGCCAGCAGCGGGAGGCGGGGGGCGTCAGATACGCAGTATTTT. This gives the protein CASSGRRGASDTQYF. The full variable domain, in which reference TRBV7-2 and TRBJ2-3 provide the parts outside the CDR3, is GAGVSQSPSNKVTEKGKDVELRCDPISGHTALYWYRQSLGQGLEFLIYFQGNSAPDKSGLPSDRFSAERTGGSVSTLTIQRTQQEDSAVYLCASSGRRGASDTQYFGPGTRLTVL.

This chain uses TRBV6-1 with TRBJ2-4; 10 nucleotides align to TRBD2. The CDR3 totals 19 residues. V shed 3 bases, J shed 2 bases, and the junction held 13 bases outside the gene matches. Germline CDR1 is MNHNS and CDR2 is SASEGT. The CDR3, as DNA: TGTGCCAGCAGTGAGTCCGTAGCGGGGGGTCTCTTGACCAAAAACATTCAGTACTTC. The encoded protein is CASSESVAGGLLTKNIQYF.

This chain joins TRBV21-1 and TRBJ1-1; TRBD1, the table's D call, was not compared with the DNA. TRBV21-1 is reported as a pseudogene. This CDR3 comprises 15 residues. The CDR3 DNA reads TGTGCCAGCAGGTCGGACAGCGAGGCCCTACTTGAAGCTTTCTTT. This encodes CASRSDSEALLEAFF.

The chain carries TRBV28 and TRBJ2-7, with a tentative D call TRBD2 (6 bases). The CDR3 consists of 12 residues. The V end lost 9 bases, the J end lost 1 base, and 10 bases lay between the germline ends. Germline CDR1 and CDR2: MDHEN and SYDVKM. The CDR3 reads CASGTFSYEQYF. For the CDR3, the DNA is TGTGCCAGTGGGACTTTTTCCTACGAGCAGTACTTC.

The chain joins TRBV6-6 to TRBJ2-2; D is possibly TRBD2 (5 bases). V was cut by 0 bases and J by 7 bases, with 9 bases left in between. CDR1 is MNHNY and CDR2 is SVGAGI in the germline V gene (reference sequence). CDR3 length equals 14 residues. In nucleotides, the CDR3 is TGTGCCAGCAGTTACTCGTCGGGGTACGGGGAGCTGTTTTTT. Its translation is CASSYSSGYGELFF.

The gene calls are TRBV5-4 and TRBJ1-5; the D gene is possibly TRBD1 (6 bases). V shed 0 bases and J shed 5 bases, with 6 bases lying between them. This CDR3 comprises 13 residues. Per the germline V gene, CDR1 is SGHNT and CDR2 is YYREEE (reference sequence). CDR3 region: CASSLDRDQPQHF. As DNA, the CDR3 is TGTGCCAGCAGCTTGGACAGGGATCAGCCCCAGCATTTT. Full variable domain (remainder filled in from reference TRBV5-4 and TRBJ1-5): ETGVTQSPTHLIKTRGQQVTLRCSSQSGHNTVSWYQQALGQGPQFIFQYYREEENGRGNFPPRFSGLQFPNYSSELNVNALELDDSALYLCASSLDRDQPQHFGDGTRLSIL.

V and J are TRBV28 and TRBJ1-1; no reliable D call. Germline CDR1 and CDR2: MDHEN and SYDVKM. Trimming left V 7 bases short and J 8 bases short, with 14 bases between. The CDR3 has 12 amino acids. This CDR3 reads CASIREGLEAFF. DNA for the CDR3: TGTGCCAGCATACGGGAGGGTTTAGAAGCTTTCTTT. Looking up the rest from reference TRBV28 and TRBJ1-1 gives the full variable domain: DVKVTQSSRYLVKRTGEKVFLECVQDMDHENMFWYRQDPGLGLRLIYFSYDVKMKEKGDIPEGYSVSREKKERFSLILESASTNQTSMYLCASIREGLEAFFGQGTRLTVV.

Comment on this clone: One end of the junction varies from germline; a read error may be responsible. The rearrangement uses TRBV5-3 and TRBJ1-2; a weak D match, TRBD1 (5 bases). TRBV5-3 is annotated as an ORF whose role is uncertain. The CDR3 has 14 residues. CDR3 protein: CASSWARDRDGYTF. CDR3 DNA: TGTGCCAGCAGCTGGGCCAGGGATAGGGATGGCTACACCTTC.

There are a few counts of this clone. This sequence joins TRBV20-1 and TRBJ1-1; a weak D match, TRBD1 (5 bases). The CDR3 runs 11 residues. The germline gives CDR1 DFQATT, CDR2 SNEGSKA (reference sequence). Trimming removed 5 bases from V and 3 bases from J, with 7 bases in between. The CDR3 nucleotides read TGCAGTGCTCAGGGCCACACTGAAGCTTTCTTT. Translation: CSAQGHTEAFF.

The CDR3 is CSVEQGWNTGELFF. CDR3 DNA sequence: TGCAGCGTGGAACAGGGATGGAACACCGGGGAGCTGTTTTTT. V is TRBV29-1 and J is TRBJ2-2; D possibly corresponds to TRBD1 (6 bases). The V gene lost 6 bases and the J gene lost 1 base, with 12 bases spanning the gap. The germline V gene encodes CDR1 SQVTM and CDR2 ANQGSEA. This CDR3 has 14 amino acids.

This clone has only a few counts. The chain uses TRBV18 and TRBJ2-3, with 7 bases lining up with TRBD2. Losses at the gene ends were 3 bases for V and 2 bases for J; bases not matched to a gene: 8. This CDR3 region has 16 residues. The germline V gene encodes CDR1 KGHSH and CDR2 LQKENI. As DNA, the CDR3 is TGTGCCAGCTCACCCGCGGCTAGCGGTTACACAGATACGCAGTATTTT. It yields the protein CASSPAASGYTDTQYF.

In this sample, this clone turned up a few times. This rearrangement joins TRBV6-1 to TRBJ2-3; no clear D gene. Germline lookup yields CDR1 MNHNS and CDR2 SASEGT. This CDR3 has 13 residues. Trimming stripped 7 bases from V and 1 base from J, with 9 bases between. CDR3 nucleotide sequence: TGTGCCAGCAAGTATAGAGGCACAGATACGCAGTATTTT. It is translated as CASKYRGTDTQYF.

In DNA, the CDR3 is TGTGCCAGCACAGAACAAATTCCTAGCACAGATACGCAGTATTTT. This encodes CASTEQIPSTDTQYF. The chain uses TRBV2 and TRBJ2-3; D call uncertain. V lost 7 bases and J lost 0, with 14 bases in between. The CDR3 loop spans 15 amino acids. The germline V gene has CDR1 SNHLY and CDR2 FYNNEI.

The V call is TRBV19, the J call TRBJ1-5; TRBD1 is a possible D gene (5 bases). This CDR3 is built from 14 residues. The V and J ends lost 3 bases and 4 bases respectively, with 10 bases between them. Germline V CDR1 and CDR2: LNHDA, SQIVND (reference sequence). CDR3 nucleotides: TGTGCCAGTAGTATCCCCCGACAGAATCAGCCCCAGCATTTT. Translating it yields CASSIPRQNQPQHF.

This clone showed up just once. V and J are TRBV14 and TRBJ2-1; D perhaps matches TRBD2 (5 bases). Germline values: CDR1 SGHDN, CDR2 FVKESK. The CDR3 is 17 amino acids. V lost 1 base to trimming and J lost 1 base, with 14 bases between them. The CDR3 coding sequence is TGTGCCAGCAGCCAAGGTAGGAGTCGGGGATCCTACAATGAGCAGTTCTTC. It specifies CASSQGRSRGSYNEQFF.

V is TRBV6-1 and J is TRBJ2-1, with unresolved D. V was cut by 8 bases and J by 4 bases, with 3 bases left in between. This CDR3 comprises 10 residues. Looked up from germline, CDR1 is MNHNS and CDR2 is SASEGT. CDR3 in DNA: TGTGCCAGCCATTACAATGAGCAGTTCTTC. Amino acids: CASHYNEQFF.